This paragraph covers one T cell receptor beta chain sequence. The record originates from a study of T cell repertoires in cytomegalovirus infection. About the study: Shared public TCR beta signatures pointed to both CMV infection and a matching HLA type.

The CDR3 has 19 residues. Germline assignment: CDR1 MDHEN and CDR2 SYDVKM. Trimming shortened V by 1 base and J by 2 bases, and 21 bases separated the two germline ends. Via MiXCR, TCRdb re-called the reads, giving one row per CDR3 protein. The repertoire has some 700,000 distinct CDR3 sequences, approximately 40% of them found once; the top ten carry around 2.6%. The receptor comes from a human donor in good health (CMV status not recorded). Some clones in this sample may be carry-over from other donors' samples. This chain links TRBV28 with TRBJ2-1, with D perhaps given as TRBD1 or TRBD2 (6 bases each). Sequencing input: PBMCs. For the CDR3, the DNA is TGTGCCAGCAGTTTATTACTTCGGGGTGCAGGGGAGGCCTACAATGAGCAGTTCTTC. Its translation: CASSLLLRGAGEAYNEQFF.